This T cell receptor (beta chain) was captured by sequencing in a study of PD-1 blockade in classical Hodgkin lymphoma. At the level of the study: Nivolumab dosed at 3 mg/kg went to patients intravenously every 2 weeks.

Documented time point: cycle 4 day 1 (C4D1), after more than five weeks of nivolumab. All patients experienced relapse after autologous stem cell transplantation, and brentuximab vedotin exposure was variable. From thawed PBMCs, CD4+ T cells were purified using magnetic negative selection. Findings and caveats of the study: Individuals initiating nivolumab under 1 year after ASCT were excluded.

TCRdb's copy holds only in-frame clones and misses some; the assay was immunoSEQ multiplex PCR. The sample lists about 17,000 clones, approximately 80% occurring once. CDR1 is SEHNR, CDR2 FQNEAQ, per germline (reference sequence). V lost 4 bases, J lost 3 bases, and 7 bases lay in between. CDR3 length: 12 amino acids. About this clone itself: Its specificity is unknown.

This TCR was recovered from a human donor with classical Hodgkin lymphoma. The specimen was CD4+ T cells from blood, collected before the fourth cycle of nivolumab. The gene calls are TRBV7-9 and TRBJ2-7; D gene unclear. CDR3: CASSSRFYEQYF. DNA for the CDR3: TGTGCCAGCAGCTCCCGATTCTACGAGCAGTACTTC.